These 9 T cell receptor beta chains share one sample of origin, sequenced in a study of T cells in Graves' hyperthyroidism and ophthalmopathy. The TCR beta CDR3 regions underwent amplification using RNA transcripts as the source. The HTBI primer set drove a first-round RT-PCR of the TCR CDR3. TCRdb reanalysed the multiplex PCR reads using MiXCR and keeps one entry per CDR3 protein. The sample has hundreds of thousands of distinct CDR3 sequences, over 35% seen once; the top ten hold around a third. Sequencing used blood. Source of these receptors: a woman in her 40s with Graves' hyperthyroidism.

The J gene is TRBJ2-6, the V gene TRBV9; 8 positions agree with TRBD2. V was pared by 0 bases and J by 0 bases, with 8 bases of the junction left unmatched. Germline CDR1 and CDR2: SGDLS and YYNGEE. The CDR3 contains 19 residues. CDR3 residues: CASSVEGTGGPSGANVLTF. For the CDR3, the DNA is TGTGCCAGCAGCGTAGAGGGGACGGGGGGGCCCTCTGGGGCCAACGTCCTGACTTTC.

This clonotype has just a few counts. V usage is TRBV4-3 and J usage is TRBJ2-5; the D gene is possibly TRBD2 (6 bases). Trimming removed 0 bases at V and 5 bases at J, with 19 bases between. Germline CDR1 and CDR2: LGHNA and YSLEER. The CDR3 loop spans 17 amino acids. The CDR3 DNA reads as TGCGCCAGCAGCCAAGACTGGATATCGGAGGGTGCCGAGACCCAGTACTTC. Translating gives CASSQDWISEGAETQYF.

This clonotype was counted many times. V usage is TRBV20-1 and J usage is TRBJ2-7; TRBD1 agrees at 9 bases. The CDR3 runs to 13 residues. The germline gives CDR1 DFQATT, CDR2 SNEGSKA (reference sequence). The junction had 7 bases not matched to a gene; V was cut back by 5 bases and J by 5 bases. CDR3 in DNA: TGCAGTGCTTCCGACAGGGGGTTGGACGAGCAGTACTTC. Encoded protein: CSASDRGLDEQYF.

This clonotype was picked up a small number of times. This chain joins TRBV5-1 and TRBJ2-7; D perhaps matches TRBD1 (5 bases). Trimming took 0 bases from V and 2 from J, leaving 18 bases between them. CDR1 is SGHRS, CDR2 YFSETQ, per germline. The CDR3 covers 17 residues. The CDR3 coding sequence is TGCGCCAGCAGCTTGGGAGACGGACAAGCCAACACCTACGAGCAGTACTTC. It specifies CASSLGDGQANTYEQYF.

Only a few counts were recorded for this clonotype. The chain employs TRBV6-1 and TRBJ2-2, with D hard to call. This CDR3 has 17 amino acids. V was trimmed by 7 bases and J by 4 bases, leaving 22 bases between them. Looked up from germline, CDR1 is MNHNS and CDR2 is SASEGT. CDR3 sequence: CASTPSRFEGSTGELFF. CDR3 nucleotide sequence: TGTGCCAGCACCCCGAGTCGGTTTGAAGGTTCCACCGGGGAGCTGTTTTTT.

This clonotype was found a few times. V and J are TRBV7-8 and TRBJ2-1; D gene unclear. The CDR3 is 12 residues long. V gave up 6 bases and J gave up 9 bases, with 12 bases separating them. Germline CDR1 is SGHVS and CDR2 is FQNEAQ. CDR3 DNA sequence: TGTGCCAGCAGGCGAGACACGGGTGAGCAGTTCTTC. Encoded protein: CASRRDTGEQFF.

This clonotype was recorded at least ten times. The gene calls are TRBV15 and TRBJ1-1; no reliable D call. V lost 1 base to trimming and J lost 4 bases, with 7 bases between them. The CDR3 is made up of 13 amino acids. Germline V gene lookup returns CDR1 LNHNV and CDR2 YYDKDF (reference sequence). The CDR3 DNA reads TGTGCCACCAGCAGAGCGAAGCGCACTGAAGCTTTCTTT. Encoded protein: CATSRAKRTEAFF.

Regarding this clonotype: Germline and junction disagree at one end, which may indicate a read error. The chain joins TRBV12-3 or TRBV12-4 to TRBJ2-7, with 10 bases lining up with TRBD2. CDR3 length: 16 residues. The CDR3 region is CASSWSSGGSSYERYF. CDR3 DNA sequence: TGTGCCAGCAGCTGGAGTAGCGGGGGGAGCTCCTACGAGCGGTACTTC.

This clonotype was counted many times. The V gene is TRBV6-6, the J gene TRBJ2-7, with D hard to call. The CDR3 totals 13 residues. Germline CDR1 is MNHNY and CDR2 is SVGAGI (reference sequence). Between the trimmed V and J ends, which lost 7 bases and 3 bases, there was a span of 13 bases. The CDR3 region has the DNA TGTGCCAGCACCCACCCCGGATACTACGAGCAGTACTTC. Its translation is CASTHPGYYEQYF.